This entry concerns a single TCR beta chain. The sample originates from a study of blood T cell repertoires in COVID-19. Participant age was roughly 18 to 90 years, and participants resided in about two dozen US areas. Clones were sequenced by immunoSEQ multiplex PCR, and TCRdb holds only the in-frame ones, with some missing. The repertoire holds roughly 400,000 clones, with around 90% as singletons. The CDR3 spans 12 residues. The ends were cut back, 3 bases at V and 6 bases at J, with 8 bases in the middle. Germline CDR1 reads DFQATT; CDR2 reads SNEGSKA (reference sequence). Sequenced material: PBMCs or T cells enriched from blood (not recorded which). This sequence joins TRBV20-1 and TRBJ2-2; a possible D gene is TRBD2 (5 bases). The receptor was derived from a woman in her thirties or forties with acute COVID-19. CDR3 sequence (DNA): TGCAGTGCTAGTTACGGGGCCGGGGAGCTGTTTTTT. Protein product: CSASYGAGELFF.